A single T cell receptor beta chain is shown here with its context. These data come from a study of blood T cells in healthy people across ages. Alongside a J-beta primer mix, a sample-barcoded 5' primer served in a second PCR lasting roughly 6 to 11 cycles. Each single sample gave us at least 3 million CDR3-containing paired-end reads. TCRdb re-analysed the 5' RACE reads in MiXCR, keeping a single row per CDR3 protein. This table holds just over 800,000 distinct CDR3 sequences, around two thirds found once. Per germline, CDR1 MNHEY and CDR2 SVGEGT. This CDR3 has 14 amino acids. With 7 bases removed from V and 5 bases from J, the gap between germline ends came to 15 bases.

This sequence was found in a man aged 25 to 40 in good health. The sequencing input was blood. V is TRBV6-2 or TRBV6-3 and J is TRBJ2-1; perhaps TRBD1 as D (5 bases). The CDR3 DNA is TGTGCCAGCACCAATGGTAGGGGCAACAATGAGCAGTTCTTC. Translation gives CASTNGRGNNEQFF.